The next 32 T cell receptor beta chains were all read from a single sample in a study of T-cell memory formation after mild COVID-19. TCRdb fed the 5' RACE reads into MiXCR, producing one record per CDR3 protein. The data hold fewer than 350,000 distinct CDR3 sequences, with 15% to 20% observed a single time. Specimen: PBMCs or a T cell subset sorted from them (not recorded which). The source is a man younger than 35 who had mild COVID-19 (a few samples of this study predate the infection). Cell type and time point are not known.

This clonotype was recorded many times. The chain recombines TRBV7-9 with TRBJ2-3; D is undetermined. Germline lookup yields CDR1 SEHNR and CDR2 FQNEAQ (reference sequence). V shed 6 bases and J shed 0 bases, with 4 bases lying between them. The CDR3 is made up of 12 amino acids. CDR3: CASRSSTDTQYF. The CDR3 DNA follows: TGTGCCAGCAGGAGCAGCACAGATACGCAGTATTTT. The variable domain in full, with the rest retrieved from reference TRBV7-9 and TRBJ2-3, is DTGVSQNPRHKITKRGQNVTFRCDPISEHNRLYWYRQTLGQGPEFLTYFQNEAQLEKSRLLSDRFSAERPKGSFSTLEIQRTEQGDSAMYLCASRSSTDTQYFGPGTRLTVL.

This chain joins TRBV3-1 and TRBJ1-5, with no clear D. Germline values: CDR1 LGHDT, CDR2 YNNKEL (reference sequence). Trimming left V 4 bases short and J 5 bases short, with 9 bases between. The length of the CDR3 is 13 residues. CDR3 coding DNA: TGTGCCAGCAGCCGCCGACGGGATCAGCCCCAGCATTTT. Translating gives CASSRRRDQPQHF.

This clonotype was seen ten or more times. The chain recombines TRBV29-1 with TRBJ1-2; D unclear. The CDR3 loop spans 13 amino acids. Germline V gene lookup returns CDR1 SQVTM and CDR2 ANQGSEA. V gave up 7 bases and J gave up 4 bases, with 16 bases separating them. The CDR3 here is CSAVTENLYGYTF. Written as DNA, the CDR3 is TGCAGCGCCGTAACAGAGAATCTCTATGGCTACACCTTC.

This clonotype was found a few times. The chain carries TRBV12-3 or TRBV12-4 and TRBJ1-1, with 8 bases aligning to TRBD1. This CDR3 has 15 residues. Trimming removed 7 bases from V and 2 bases from J; junction bases left unmatched: 9. DNA of the CDR3: TGTGCCAGCATCCCTTCGGACAGGGTAAACACTGAAGCTTTCTTT. Translating gives CASIPSDRVNTEAFF.

This clonotype was observed a handful of times. V gene TRBV3-1 combines with J gene TRBJ1-2; TRBD1 aligns across 9 bases. The CDR3 extends over 16 amino acids. Germline V lookup: CDR1 LGHDT, CDR2 YNNKEL (reference sequence). With V trimmed by 2 bases and J by 8 bases, 12 bases remained unmatched. The DNA for the CDR3 is TGTGCCAGCAGCCAAAGGGACAGGGAATCATCGTGGGGCTACACCTTC. Translated, it gives CASSQRDRESSWGYTF.

The chain joins TRBV4-3 to TRBJ1-2; D ambiguous. Per the germline V gene, CDR1 is LGHNA and CDR2 is YSLEER. The V end was cut by 0 bases, the J end by 3 bases, with 5 bases between. This CDR3 spans 13 amino acids. The CDR3 sequence is CASSQDTDYGYTF. CDR3 coding DNA: TGCGCCAGCAGCCAAGATACCGACTATGGCTACACCTTC.

The chain joins TRBV7-9 to TRBJ1-6, with D possibly matching TRBD1 (6 bases). The CDR3 sequence is 14 residues long. The germline V and J ends were trimmed by 5 bases and 4 bases, with 9 bases remaining between them. Germline V gene lookup returns CDR1 SEHNR and CDR2 FQNEAQ (reference sequence). The CDR3 DNA reads as TGTGCCAGCAGCACTACAGGGTATAATTCACCCCTCCACTTT. Residues: CASSTTGYNSPLHF.

The table lists this clonotype with many counts. The chain uses TRBV30 and TRBJ2-7, with D perhaps TRBD2 (7 bases). V shed 4 bases and J shed 6 bases, with 16 bases lying between them. The CDR3 runs 13 residues. Germline assignment: CDR1 GTSNPN and CDR2 SVGIG (reference sequence). CDR3 nucleotides: TGTGCCTGGACATGGGGGGGCGCGTCCGAGCAGTACTTC. It is translated as CAWTWGGASEQYF.

There are many counts of this clonotype. This chain links TRBV6-4 with TRBJ2-2; D remains unclear. This CDR3 has 15 residues. Trimming cost V 2 bases and J 3 bases, with 10 bases left between them. Germline assignment: CDR1 MRHNA and CDR2 SNTAGT. The DNA of the CDR3 is TGTGCCAGCAGTGACCAGCCAGGCCACACCGGGGAGCTGTTTTTT. The encoded protein is CASSDQPGHTGELFF.

This clonotype came up a few times. The genes are TRBV29-1 and TRBJ2-7; the D call may be TRBD1 or TRBD2 (5 bases each). V was trimmed by 2 bases and J by 6 bases, leaving 14 bases between them. CDR1 and CDR2 (germline): SQVTM, ANQGSEA. CDR3 length equals 13 residues. The CDR3 loop is CSVERGVGGEQYF. CDR3 DNA sequence: TGCAGCGTTGAAAGGGGAGTAGGAGGCGAGCAGTACTTC.

This clonotype was seen a few times. CDR3 sequence reads: CASSLWGNQPQHF. Written as DNA, the CDR3 is TGTGCCAGCAGCTTATGGGGTAATCAGCCCCAGCATTTT. The chain joins TRBV7-2 to TRBJ1-5; unclear D gene. Germline lookup yields CDR1 SGHTA and CDR2 FQGNSA. With 2 bases removed from V and 4 bases from J, the gap between germline ends came to 6 bases. The CDR3 runs 13 residues.

This clonotype was counted many times. V usage is TRBV11-2 and J usage is TRBJ1-2; 8 bases are shared with TRBD1. Per germline, CDR1 SGHAT and CDR2 FQNNGV. The CDR3 sequence is 15 residues long. The ends lost 4 bases at V and 2 bases at J; junction bases unmatched: 6. This chain's CDR3 is CASSSIRTGNYGYTF. The CDR3 region has the DNA TGTGCCAGCAGCTCGATCCGGACAGGGAACTATGGCTACACCTTC.

This clonotype came up many times. This sequence joins TRBV27 and TRBJ2-7, with D possibly being TRBD2 (5 bases). The V end was cut by 7 bases, the J end by 6 bases, with 16 bases between. Germline CDR1 reads MNHEY; CDR2 reads SMNVEV (reference sequence). The CDR3 runs to 13 residues. CDR3: CASIGLASLEQYV. The DNA for the CDR3 is TGTGCCAGCATCGGGCTAGCTTCCCTCGAGCAGTACGTC.

There are a few counts of this clonotype. The chain is built from TRBV6-5 and TRBJ1-6, with D hard to call. CDR1 MNHEY and CDR2 SVGAGI come from the germline V gene. Trimming cost V 6 bases and J 5 bases, with 14 bases left between them. The CDR3 runs 15 residues. Here the CDR3 reads CASRAWEDHNSPLHF. The CDR3 DNA reads as TGTGCCAGCAGGGCCTGGGAGGATCATAATTCACCCCTCCACTTT.

This clonotype was seen more than once but under ten times. CDR3 nucleotide sequence: TGCAGTGCTAGCCGCAATCTTGGGGGCACCGGGGAGCTGTTTTTT. This translates into CSASRNLGGTGELFF. V is TRBV20-1 and J is TRBJ2-2; D possibly uses TRBD1 or TRBD2 (5 bases each). The CDR3 is 15 amino acids. Germline V gene lookup returns CDR1 DFQATT and CDR2 SNEGSKA (reference sequence). The V gene lost 3 bases and the J gene lost 4 bases, with 15 bases spanning the gap.

This clonotype appeared many times. The rearrangement links TRBV5-1 to TRBJ2-3, with TRBD2 identical over 10 bases. The ends lost 3 bases at V and 5 bases at J; junction bases unmatched: 9. This CDR3 has 16 amino acids. CDR1 is SGHRS and CDR2 is YFSETQ in the germline V gene. The CDR3 spells CASSSLSAGGQDTQYF. For the CDR3, the DNA is TGCGCCAGCAGCTCCCTCTCAGCGGGGGGGCAAGATACGCAGTATTTT.

This clonotype showed up many times. The chain recombines TRBV20-1 with TRBJ2-1; 7 bases match TRBD2. CDR1 is DFQATT, CDR2 SNEGSKA, per germline (reference sequence). Trimming took 4 bases from V and 5 from J; bases not matched to a gene: 17. This CDR3 comprises 17 residues. Here the CDR3 reads CSATSSGELFVHNEQFF. Written as DNA, the CDR3 is TGCAGTGCTACGTCCAGCGGGGAGCTATTTGTCCACAATGAGCAGTTCTTC.

This clonotype was recorded at least ten times. The V and J genes are TRBV20-1 and TRBJ2-5; 8 bases are a match to TRBD2. The germline gives CDR1 DFQATT, CDR2 SNEGSKA (reference sequence). The J segment lost 5 bases and the V segment lost 2 bases, leaving 10 bases of the junction unmatched. The CDR3 runs 15 residues. The CDR3 region has the DNA TGCAGTGCTAGAAGGTCGGGGGGGGCCGGGGAGACCCAGTACTTC. Translating gives CSARRSGGAGETQYF.

This chain links TRBV29-1 with TRBJ2-3; D is possibly TRBD2 (6 bases). Trimming pared 6 bases from V and 2 bases from J, leaving 15 bases between. Germline CDR1 reads SQVTM; CDR2 reads ANQGSEA. The CDR3 has 14 residues. CDR3 sequence (DNA): TGCAGCGTGTTCGTTCGGGGGTACACAGATACGCAGTATTTT. It is translated as CSVFVRGYTDTQYF.

The table lists this clonotype with a few counts. This chain connects TRBV12-3 or TRBV12-4 to TRBJ2-4; maybe TRBD1 (5 bases). This CDR3 region has 14 residues. The V and J ends lost 5 bases and 9 bases respectively, with 17 bases between them. The CDR3 DNA is TGTGCCAGCAGTGCGGACATTCACCCCCGCATTCAGTACTTC. As protein: CASSADIHPRIQYF.

The chain has TRBV16 and TRBJ1-1; 7 bases align to TRBD1. The CDR3 covers 17 residues. Germline trimming cut 2 bases from V and 3 bases from J; bases unmatched to any gene: 12. In germline, CDR1 is KGHSY, CDR2 FQNENV. The DNA of the CDR3 is TGTGCCAGCAGCCAAACAGGGGCTACGGGTTATGACACTGAAGCTTTCTTT. Its protein product is CASSQTGATGYDTEAFF.

The V gene is TRBV5-1, the J gene TRBJ2-1, with unresolved D. V was pared by 0 bases and J by 8 bases, with 9 bases between. The CDR3 extends over 13 amino acids. CDR1 SGHRS and CDR2 YFSETQ come from the germline V gene. CDR3 in amino acids: CASSLDLVDEQFF. CDR3 coding DNA: TGCGCCAGCAGCTTGGACCTCGTAGATGAGCAGTTCTTC.

This clonotype has a handful of counts. This chain connects TRBV10-3 to TRBJ2-7; D unclear. V was clipped by 6 bases and J by 2 bases, with 14 bases between them. From germline, CDR1 is ENHRY and CDR2 SYGVKD. The CDR3 covers 14 residues. Written as DNA, the CDR3 is TGTGCCATCAGCCACTCCTCGGTTCCCTACGAGCAGTACTTC. Encoded protein: CAISHSSVPYEQYF.

This chain uses TRBV7-8 with TRBJ2-3; tentatively, D is TRBD2 (6 bases). Germline V lookup: CDR1 SGHVS, CDR2 FQNEAQ. V was trimmed by 5 bases and J by 2 bases, leaving 20 bases between them. This CDR3 has 17 amino acids. CDR3: CASSPKEGGTYTDTQYF. CDR3 sequence (DNA): TGTGCCAGCAGCCCGAAGGAGGGCGGAACGTACACAGATACGCAGTATTTT.

This clonotype was seen only a few times. The chain couples TRBV6-2 or TRBV6-3 to TRBJ2-1; no clear D. The CDR3 loop spans 14 amino acids. V shed 7 bases and J shed 5 bases, with 15 bases lying between them. Germline loops: CDR1 MNHEY, CDR2 SVGEGT. The CDR3, as DNA: TGTGCCAGCAACTTTGGGGTGGCTGACAATGAGCAGTTCTTC. Amino acid sequence: CASNFGVADNEQFF.

This chain connects TRBV4-2 to TRBJ2-7; no firm D call. Per germline, CDR1 LGHNA and CDR2 YNFKEQ. The V and J ends lost 1 base and 2 bases respectively, with 21 bases between them. The CDR3 extends over 18 amino acids. In DNA, the CDR3 is TGTGCCAGCAGCCAAGTCAGTCGAGGCGCCGACTCCGCCTACGAGCAGTACTTC. Residues: CASSQVSRGADSAYEQYF.

This clonotype was picked up a small number of times. The chain carries TRBV5-1 and TRBJ2-3, with D hard to call. The CDR3 consists of 14 residues. The V gene's germline CDR1 is SGHRS and CDR2 YFSETQ. V dropped 3 bases and J dropped 1 base, with 9 bases sitting between them. The CDR3 DNA follows: TGCGCCAGCAGCTCCGCTCAAGGCACAGATACGCAGTATTTT. This gives the protein CASSSAQGTDTQYF. Looking up the rest from reference TRBV5-1 and TRBJ2-3 gives the full variable domain: KAGVTQTPRYLIKTRGQQVTLSCSPISGHRSVSWYQQTPGQGLQFLFEYFSETQRNKGNFPGRFSGRQFSNSRSEMNVSTLELGDSALYLCASSSAQGTDTQYFGPGTRLTVL.

This clonotype was seen a few times. The genes are TRBV20-1 and TRBJ1-2; D remains unclear. Looked up from germline, CDR1 is DFQATT and CDR2 is SNEGSKA (reference sequence). The CDR3 has 14 residues. V was shortened by 6 bases and J by 0 bases, with 14 bases between the two germline ends. This chain's CDR3 is CSAPASAANYGYTF. Written as DNA, the CDR3 is TGCAGTGCCCCCGCTTCGGCGGCTAACTATGGCTACACCTTC.

This chain connects TRBV6-2 or TRBV6-3 to TRBJ2-5, with 8 nucleotides matching TRBD1. This CDR3 has 15 residues. CDR1 is MNHEY and CDR2 is SVGEGT in the germline V gene. V gave up 6 bases and J gave up 4 bases; unmatched junction bases: 10. CDR3 in amino acids: CASRTGQGEGETQYF. In nucleotides, the CDR3 is TGTGCCAGCAGGACCGGACAGGGAGAGGGAGAGACCCAGTACTTC.

V usage is TRBV5-6 and J usage is TRBJ2-3, with D possibly being TRBD2 (5 bases). Trimming left V 1 base short and J 4 bases short, with 10 bases between. The CDR3 is made up of 14 amino acids. Germline CDR1 is SGHDT and CDR2 is YYEEEE. CDR3 in DNA: TGTGCCAGCAGCTTGTCCGAGGGTGCAGATACGCAGTATTTT. Translating gives CASSLSEGADTQYF.

The chain recombines TRBV20-1 with TRBJ1-5; a possible D gene is TRBD1 (6 bases). The V gene's germline CDR1 is DFQATT and CDR2 SNEGSKA (reference sequence). CDR3 length: 13 residues. Trimming pared 4 bases from V and 4 bases from J, leaving 11 bases between. The CDR3 loop is CSATKQGNQPQHF. For the CDR3, the DNA is TGCAGTGCTACAAAACAGGGAAATCAGCCCCAGCATTTT.

The rearrangement joins TRBV5-3 to TRBJ2-1, with TRBD2 matching over 9 bases. TRBV5-3 is designated an ORF whose function remains uncertain. The CDR3 runs 18 residues. Trimming took 2 bases from V and 4 from J; bases not matched to a gene: 13. The CDR3 DNA follows: TGTGCCAGAAGCTTAAGGCCCTCAGAGGCGGGAGGGTACAATGAGCAGTTCTTC. Translating it yields CARSLRPSEAGGYNEQFF.